The 10 T cell receptor beta chains below come from one sample, sequenced in a study of T cells in Graves' hyperthyroidism and ophthalmopathy. RNA transcripts provided the source from which TCR beta CDR3 regions were amplified. HTBI primers drove first-round RT-PCR of the TCR CDR3. MiXCR, run by TCRdb on the multiplex PCR reads, gives a single entry per CDR3 protein. Of a few hundred thousand distinct CDR3 sequences listed, roughly 20% are singletons. Material: blood. These receptors were collected from a man between 18 and 29 years old with Graves' hyperthyroidism.

This clonotype was recorded many times. Its ends do not fully match the called genes, so a read error is possible. The chain combines TRBV5-1 with TRBJ2-5; D is ambiguous. This CDR3 region has 12 residues. The V gene's germline CDR1 is SGHRS and CDR2 YFSETQ. The CDR3: CASSLSAETQYF. CDR3 DNA sequence: TGTGCCAGCAGCTTATCGGCAGAGACCCAGTACTTC.

Many counts were recorded for this clonotype. The genes are TRBV10-2 and TRBJ2-2; D uncertain. Germline CDR1 reads WSHSY; CDR2 reads SAAADI. The CDR3 is 13 amino acids. V was cut by 6 bases and J by 4 bases, with 9 bases left in between. The CDR3 sequence is CASRAGGTGELFF. The CDR3 DNA reads as TGCGCCAGCAGGGCTGGTGGCACCGGGGAGCTGTTTTTT.

In its sample, this clonotype was seen a few times. This sequence joins TRBV11-2 and TRBJ2-5; D remains ambiguous. The germline CDR1 and CDR2 sequences are SGHAT and FQNNGV. This CDR3 has 15 residues. V dropped 0 bases and J dropped 1 base, with 9 bases sitting between them. The CDR3 loop is CASSLDLGFQETQYF. The CDR3 nucleotides read TGTGCCAGCAGCTTAGATCTTGGCTTCCAAGAGACCCAGTACTTC.

This clonotype appeared a few times. The V gene is TRBV18, the J gene TRBJ1-2; D perhaps matches TRBD1 (5 bases). The ends were cut back, 3 bases at V and 3 bases at J, with 14 bases in the middle. Germline loops: CDR1 KGHSH, CDR2 LQKENI. The CDR3 loop spans 15 amino acids. The CDR3 DNA sequence: TGTGCCAGCTCACCCTCGAGCAGGGAGGACTATGGCTACACCTTC. Protein: CASSPSSREDYGYTF.

This clonotype has only a few counts. V usage is TRBV11-1 and J usage is TRBJ2-7; D is uncertain. Trimming shortened V by 8 bases and J by 5 bases, and 22 bases separated the two germline ends. CDR3 length equals 15 residues. The V gene's germline CDR1 is SGHAT and CDR2 FQDESV (reference sequence). CDR3 sequence reads: CASAPGYSIGHEQYF. The CDR3 DNA is TGTGCCAGCGCCCCGGGCTACTCTATAGGCCACGAGCAGTACTTC.

The genes are TRBV19 and TRBJ2-2; 8 bases match TRBD2. Germline CDR1 is LNHDA and CDR2 is SQIVND (reference sequence). This CDR3 is 16 amino acids long. The V and J ends lost 6 bases and 4 bases, in that order; junction bases with no gene match: 10. CDR3 sequence: CASRNGGERFTGELFF. The CDR3 DNA reads TGTGCCAGTAGAAACGGGGGGGAGCGTTTCACCGGGGAGCTGTTTTTT.

In its sample, this clonotype was seen many times. This rearrangement joins TRBV12-3 or TRBV12-4 to TRBJ2-5; maybe TRBD2 (5 bases). V dropped 5 bases and J dropped 5 bases, with 15 bases sitting between them. This CDR3 has 14 residues. This chain's CDR3 is CASSPTPGWETQYF. The DNA of the CDR3 is TGTGCCAGCAGTCCGACACCGGGGTGGGAGACCCAGTACTTC.

The chain uses TRBV7-8 and TRBJ1-2; possibly TRBD1 for D (6 bases). There are 13 residues in the CDR3. Germline V gene data show CDR1 as SGHVS and CDR2 as FQNEAQ. V gave up 4 bases and J gave up 7 bases, with 13 bases separating them. The CDR3 DNA reads as TGTGCCAGCAGCTCTACACCGACAGGTGGCTACACCTTC. Translating gives CASSSTPTGGYTF. The whole variable domain, remainder taken from reference TRBV7-8 and TRBJ1-2, is GAGVSQSPRYKVAKRGQDVALRCDPISGHVSLFWYQQALGQGPEFLTYFQNEAQLDKSGLPSDRFFAERPEGSVSTLKIQRTQQEDSAVYLCASSSTPTGGYTFGSGTRLTVV.

There are many counts of this clonotype. This chain links TRBV12-3 or TRBV12-4 with TRBJ1-2; TRBD1 might be the D (6 bases). CDR3 size: 13 residues. The V and J ends lost 6 bases and 8 bases respectively, with 16 bases between them. The CDR3 protein is CASRPDRLRGYTF. CDR3 DNA sequence: TGTGCCAGCAGGCCTGACAGGCTACGGGGCTACACCTTC.

This clonotype was counted at least ten times. The chain's CDR3 is CASSYSFLPGQGMEKLFF. CDR3 sequence (DNA): TGTGCCAGCAGTTACTCGTTTCTACCGGGACAGGGAATGGAAAAACTGTTTTTT. The V gene is TRBV6-2 or TRBV6-3, the J gene TRBJ1-4, with 9 bases fitting TRBD1. The V and J ends lost 0 bases and 8 bases, in that order; junction bases with no gene match: 13. The germline V gene encodes CDR1 MNHEY and CDR2 SVGEGT. The CDR3 runs to 18 residues.